The clone carrying this TCR beta chain was seen only once. This sample includes further DNA sequences coding for the same CDR3. This sample is part of a study of blood T cell repertoires in COVID-19. Overall study: Both acute and convalescent COVID-19 samples were obtained from the United States, Italy and Spain. The cDNA or gDNA used as material had been derived from T cells, B-cell-depleted T cells, or PBMCs.

Followed over time, Seattle patients had been enrolled while infection was active. CDR3 length: 15 amino acids. V gave up 5 bases and J gave up 2 bases, with 13 bases separating them. The V gene's germline CDR1 is SGHNT and CDR2 YENEEA. Original processing methods: Nucleated cell counts were estimated from reference gene primer amplification. The repertoire was sequenced with immunoSEQ multiplex PCR; TCRdb's copy has only in-frame clones and lacks some. V, J and clone size were drawn from that table, and D and trimming were deduced from the DNA. In the table there are about 200,000 clones, around 86% of which are singletons.

The rearrangement links TRBV11-3 to TRBJ1-3; tentatively, D is TRBD1 (6 bases). The sequence derives from a woman aged 50 to 60 with COVID-19, enrolled during active disease. Sequenced sample: peripheral blood. CDR3: CASSPGQGPGNTIYF. CDR3 DNA sequence: TGTGCCAGCAGCCCAGGGCAGGGGCCTGGAAACACCATATATTTT.